Listed below are T cell receptor beta chains from one sample, sequenced in a study of human T cells and chemical hapten exposure. In TCRdb, the RACE reads were re-called with MiXCR into one record per CDR3 protein. The table records roughly 180,000 distinct CDR3 sequences, 20% to 25% of them present only once. This specimen was whole blood, taken in connection with sensitization to the hapten diphenylcyclopropenone (DPC). Source of these receptors: a woman between 50 and 59 years old with alopecia areata. Some clones in this sample may be carry-over from other donors' samples. CDR3s include the opening cysteine and the closing phenylalanine or tryptophan. Each record gives: D gene, clone size, V gene, J gene, CDR3 protein, CDR3 DNA. A D gene is named only where the DNA matches it firmly. Clone size appears in some rows only: once, few, many, or a class for an expanded clone.

D gene: NA
clone size: many
V gene: TRBV11-2
J gene: TRBJ2-7
CDR3 protein: CASRISPGEQYF
CDR3 DNA: TGTGCCAGCAGAATCTCCCCGGGTGAGCAGTACTTC

D gene: NA
clone size: few
V gene: TRBV2
J gene: TRBJ2-1
CDR3 protein: CASSEALPHVGQFF
CDR3 DNA: TGTGCCAGCAGTGAAGCGCTCCCCCACGTCGGGCAGTTCTTC

D gene: NA
clone size: NA
V gene: TRBV6-6
J gene: TRBJ2-1
CDR3 protein: CASSYSGTSYNEQFF
CDR3 DNA: TGTGCCAGCAGTTACTCCGGGACTTCCTACAATGAGCAGTTCTTC

D gene: TRBD2
clone size: few
V gene: TRBV7-2
J gene: TRBJ2-7
CDR3 protein: CASSLASSGAYEQYF
CDR3 DNA: TGTGCCAGCAGCTTAGCCTCTAGCGGAGCCTACGAGCAGTACTTC

D gene: NA
clone size: many
V gene: TRBV20-1
J gene: TRBJ2-1
CDR3 protein: CSASRLSSYNEQFF
CDR3 DNA: TGCAGTGCTAGTCGGTTGAGCTCCTACAATGAGCAGTTCTTC

D gene: TRBD2
clone size: many
V gene: TRBV29-1
J gene: TRBJ2-1
CDR3 protein: CCAGGSYNEQFF
CDR3 DNA: TGCTGCGCCGGGGGGTCCTACAATGAGCAGTTCTTC

D gene: TRBD2
clone size: few
V gene: TRBV6-5
J gene: TRBJ2-7
CDR3 protein: CASSRSFSGSLYEQYF
CDR3 DNA: TGTGCCAGCAGTCGCTCCTTTAGCGGGAGTCTTTACGAGCAGTACTTC

D gene: NA
clone size: few
V gene: TRBV12-3/TRBV12-4
J gene: TRBJ1-3
CDR3 protein: CASSFSGNTIYF
CDR3 DNA: TGTGCCAGTAGCTTCTCTGGAAACACCATATATTTT

D gene: NA
clone size: few
V gene: TRBV10-3
J gene: TRBJ2-2
CDR3 protein: CAISERTTDTGELFF
CDR3 DNA: TGTGCCATCAGTGAGCGGACTACTGACACCGGGGAGCTGTTTTTT

D gene: TRBD2
clone size: few
V gene: TRBV4-2
J gene: TRBJ2-5
CDR3 protein: CASSQDGPIHLAGEQETQYF
CDR3 DNA: TGTGCCAGCAGCCAAGATGGGCCTATCCACCTAGCGGGAGAACAGGAGACCCAGTACTTC

D gene: TRBD1
clone size: NA
V gene: TRBV20-1
J gene: TRBJ2-1
CDR3 protein: CSVQGAGSYNEQFF
CDR3 DNA: TGCAGTGTCCAGGGGGCGGGGTCCTACAATGAGCAGTTCTTC

D gene: TRBD1
clone size: NA
V gene: TRBV10-2
J gene: TRBJ2-7
CDR3 protein: CASSVGQQTPYEQYF
CDR3 DNA: TGCGCCAGCAGTGTGGGACAGCAAACCCCCTACGAGCAGTACTTC

D gene: NA
clone size: NA
V gene: TRBV20-1
J gene: TRBJ1-4
CDR3 protein: CSASRTTKEKLFF
CDR3 DNA: TGCAGTGCTTCCCGCACGACGAAGGAAAAACTGTTTTTT

D gene: NA
clone size: NA
V gene: TRBV15
J gene: TRBJ2-5
CDR3 protein: CATSSLNKETQYF
CDR3 DNA: TGTGCCACCAGCAGCCTGAATAAAGAGACCCAGTACTTC

D gene: NA
clone size: many
V gene: TRBV7-8
J gene: TRBJ1-5
CDR3 protein: CASSLGTVLSNQPQHF
CDR3 DNA: TGTGCCAGCAGCTTAGGGACAGTTCTTAGCAATCAGCCCCAGCATTTT

D gene: NA
clone size: NA
V gene: TRBV15
J gene: TRBJ2-1
CDR3 protein: CATSDGGNEQFF
CDR3 DNA: TGTGCCACCAGCGACGGAGGCAATGAGCAGTTCTTC

D gene: TRBD1
clone size: NA
V gene: TRBV20-1
J gene: TRBJ1-1
CDR3 protein: CSARSRQGPGTEAFF
CDR3 DNA: TGCAGTGCTAGATCTAGACAGGGGCCGGGCACTGAAGCTTTCTTT

D gene: TRBD1
clone size: NA
V gene: TRBV5-5
J gene: TRBJ1-5
CDR3 protein: CASSLRDYRGGGPQHF
CDR3 DNA: TGTGCCAGCAGCTTGAGGGATTACAGGGGGGGGGGGCCCCAGCATTTT

D gene: TRBD2
clone size: NA
V gene: TRBV2
J gene: TRBJ2-2
CDR3 protein: CASRKDLAGGNTGELFF
CDR3 DNA: TGTGCCAGCAGGAAAGACCTAGCGGGAGGTAACACCGGGGAGCTGTTTTTT

D gene: NA
clone size: NA
V gene: TRBV29-1
J gene: TRBJ2-3
CDR3 protein: CSVVPGINADTQYF
CDR3 DNA: TGCAGCGTTGTGCCGGGGATCAACGCAGATACGCAGTATTTT

D gene: NA
clone size: few
V gene: TRBV29-1
J gene: TRBJ1-1
CDR3 protein: CSAERGLNTEAFF
CDR3 DNA: TGCAGCGCGGAGCGGGGCCTGAACACTGAAGCTTTCTTT

D gene: TRBD2
clone size: few
V gene: TRBV12-3/TRBV12-4
J gene: TRBJ2-2
CDR3 protein: CASSSTGGGGGELFF
CDR3 DNA: TGTGCCAGCAGTTCGACGGGAGGTGGTGGCGGGGAGCTGTTTTTT

D gene: NA
clone size: NA
V gene: TRBV19
J gene: TRBJ1-5
CDR3 protein: CASSIAPDVSNQPQHF
CDR3 DNA: TGTGCCAGTAGTATAGCTCCGGACGTGAGCAATCAGCCCCAGCATTTT

D gene: NA
clone size: NA
V gene: TRBV6-5
J gene: TRBJ2-7
CDR3 protein: CASRRHLNIYEQYF
CDR3 DNA: TGTGCCAGCAGACGGCATCTTAACATCTACGAGCAGTACTTC

D gene: NA
clone size: NA
V gene: TRBV7-6
J gene: TRBJ2-5
CDR3 protein: CASSTSRPGTETQYF
CDR3 DNA: TGTGCCAGCAGCACTAGCCGACCCGGGACTGAGACCCAGTACTTC

D gene: NA
clone size: many
V gene: TRBV5-1
J gene: TRBJ1-1
CDR3 protein: CASSLAGNTEAFF
CDR3 DNA: TGCGCCAGCAGCTTGGCGGGGAACACTGAAGCTTTCTTT

D gene: TRBD2
clone size: NA
V gene: TRBV3-1
J gene: TRBJ2-5
CDR3 protein: CASSHGLATQETQYF
CDR3 DNA: TGTGCCAGCAGCCACGGACTAGCGACACAAGAGACCCAGTACTTC

D gene: NA
clone size: few
V gene: TRBV10-3
J gene: TRBJ2-7
CDR3 protein: CAIREGAGHEQYF
CDR3 DNA: TGTGCCATCAGGGAAGGAGCGGGCCACGAGCAGTACTTC

D gene: NA
clone size: few
V gene: TRBV10-3
J gene: TRBJ2-2
CDR3 protein: CAISESVTARELFF
CDR3 DNA: TGTGCCATCAGTGAGTCTGTGACCGCGAGGGAGCTGTTTTTT

D gene: NA
clone size: few
V gene: TRBV5-1
J gene: TRBJ2-3
CDR3 protein: CASSLEGAPDADTQYF
CDR3 DNA: TGCGCCAGCAGCTTGGAAGGCGCCCCTGACGCAGATACGCAGTATTTT

D gene: NA
clone size: NA
V gene: TRBV9
J gene: TRBJ1-1
CDR3 protein: CASSPEFWTVMNTEAFF
CDR3 DNA: TGTGCCAGCAGCCCAGAGTTCTGGACGGTGATGAACACTGAAGCTTTCTTT